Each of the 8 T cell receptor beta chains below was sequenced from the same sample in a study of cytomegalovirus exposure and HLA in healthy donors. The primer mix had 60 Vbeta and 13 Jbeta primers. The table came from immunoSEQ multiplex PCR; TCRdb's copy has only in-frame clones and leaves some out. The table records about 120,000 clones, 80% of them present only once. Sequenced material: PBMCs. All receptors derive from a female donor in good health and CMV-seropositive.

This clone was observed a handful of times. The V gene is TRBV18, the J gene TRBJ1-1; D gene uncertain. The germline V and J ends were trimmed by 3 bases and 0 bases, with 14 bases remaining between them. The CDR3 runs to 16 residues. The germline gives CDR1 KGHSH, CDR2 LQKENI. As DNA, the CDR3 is TGTGCCAGCTCACCGTGGAGGGAACGGGTGAACACTGAAGCTTTCTTT. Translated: CASSPWRERVNTEAFF.

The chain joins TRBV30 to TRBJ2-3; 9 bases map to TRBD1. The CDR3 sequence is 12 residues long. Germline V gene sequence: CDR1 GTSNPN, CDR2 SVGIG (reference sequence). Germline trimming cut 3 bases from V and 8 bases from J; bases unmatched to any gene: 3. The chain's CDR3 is CAWRQGAGTQYF. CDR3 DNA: TGTGCCTGGAGACAGGGGGCAGGTACGCAGTATTTT.

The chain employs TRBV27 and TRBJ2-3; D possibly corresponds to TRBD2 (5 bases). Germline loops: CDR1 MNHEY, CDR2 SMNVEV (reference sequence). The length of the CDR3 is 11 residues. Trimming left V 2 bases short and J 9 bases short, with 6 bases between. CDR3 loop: CASSLGGTQYF. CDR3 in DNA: TGTGCCAGCAGTTTAGGAGGAACGCAGTATTTT.

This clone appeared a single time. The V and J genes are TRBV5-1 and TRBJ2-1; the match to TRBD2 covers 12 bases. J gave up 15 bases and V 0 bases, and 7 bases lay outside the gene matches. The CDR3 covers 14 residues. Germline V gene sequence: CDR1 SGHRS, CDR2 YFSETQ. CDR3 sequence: CASSLVASGGARFF. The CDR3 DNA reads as TGCGCCAGCAGCTTGGTGGCTAGCGGGGGGGCGAGGTTCTTC.

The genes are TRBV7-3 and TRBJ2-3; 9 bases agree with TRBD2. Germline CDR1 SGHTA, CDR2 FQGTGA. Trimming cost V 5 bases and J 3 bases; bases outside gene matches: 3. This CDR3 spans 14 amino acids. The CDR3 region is CASSPSGTTDTQYF. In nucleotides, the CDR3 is TGTGCCAGCAGCCCTAGCGGGACAACAGATACGCAGTATTTT.

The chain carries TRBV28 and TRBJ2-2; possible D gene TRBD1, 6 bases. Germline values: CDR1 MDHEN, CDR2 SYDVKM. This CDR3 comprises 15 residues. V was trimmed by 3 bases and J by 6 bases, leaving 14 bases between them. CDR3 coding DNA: TGTGCCAGCAGTTTTGTTACAGGGAAGGCCGGGGAGCTGTTTTTT. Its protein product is CASSFVTGKAGELFF.

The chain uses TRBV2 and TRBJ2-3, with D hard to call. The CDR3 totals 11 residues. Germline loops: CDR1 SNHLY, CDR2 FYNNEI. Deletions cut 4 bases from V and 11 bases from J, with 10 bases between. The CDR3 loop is CASSVLSMQYF. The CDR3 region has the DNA TGTGCCAGCAGTGTCCTTTCTATGCAGTATTTT.

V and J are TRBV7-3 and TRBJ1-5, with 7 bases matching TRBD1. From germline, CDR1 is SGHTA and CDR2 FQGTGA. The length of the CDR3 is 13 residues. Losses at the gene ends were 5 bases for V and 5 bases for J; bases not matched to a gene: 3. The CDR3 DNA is TGTGCCAGCAGCCTTGACAGGGATCAGCCCCAGCATTTT. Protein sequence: CASSLDRDQPQHF.